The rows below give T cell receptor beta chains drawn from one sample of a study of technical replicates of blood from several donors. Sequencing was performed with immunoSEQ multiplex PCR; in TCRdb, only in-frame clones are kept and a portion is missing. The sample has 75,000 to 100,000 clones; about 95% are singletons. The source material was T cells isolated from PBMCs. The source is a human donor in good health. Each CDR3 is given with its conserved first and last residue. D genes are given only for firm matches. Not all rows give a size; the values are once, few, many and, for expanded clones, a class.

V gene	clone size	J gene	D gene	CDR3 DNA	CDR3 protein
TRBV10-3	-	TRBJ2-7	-	TGTGCCATCAGTGATGGAGGTTACTACGAGCAGTACTTC	CAISDGGYYEQYF
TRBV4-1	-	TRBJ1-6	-	TGCGCCAGCAGCCAAGTAAGAGGGTCCTATAATTCACCCCTCCACTTT	CASSQVRGSYNSPLHF
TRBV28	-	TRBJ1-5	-	TGTGCCAGCACGGGTGATAGCAATCAGCCCCAGCATTTT	CASTGDSNQPQHF
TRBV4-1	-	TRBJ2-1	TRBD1	TGCGCCAGCAGCCAAGATGGACAGGGGGAGCAGTTCTTC	CASSQDGQGEQFF
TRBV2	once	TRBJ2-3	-	TGTGCCAGCAGTGGTCAGGGTCCAGATACGCAGTATTTT	CASSGQGPDTQYF
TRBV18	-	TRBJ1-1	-	TGTGCCAGCTCACTTGTCGGTGTTGAAGCTTTCTTT	CASSLVGVEAFF
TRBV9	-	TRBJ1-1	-	TGTGCCAGCAGCGGCTACAGGGATGGGGACACTGAAGCTTTCTTT	CASSGYRDGDTEAFF
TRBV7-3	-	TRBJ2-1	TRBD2	TGTGCCAGCAGCTTATGGCCTAGCGGGGGAGCTACCTACAATGAGCAGTTCTTC	CASSLWPSGGATYNEQFF
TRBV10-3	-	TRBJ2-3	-	TGTGCCATCAGTTCTGAGACTAGCACAGATACGCAGTATTTT	CAISSETSTDTQYF
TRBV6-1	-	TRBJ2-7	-	TGTGCCAGCAGTGAGAAACGACAGGAGCTTTTAATTATCTACGAGCAGTACTTC	CASSEKRQELLIIYEQYF
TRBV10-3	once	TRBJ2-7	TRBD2	TGTGCCATCAGCGATTTAGCGGGGAAAGCTACCTACGAGCAGTACTTC	CAISDLAGKATYEQYF
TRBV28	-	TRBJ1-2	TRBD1	TGTGCCAGCAGGACCGGGACAGGGGGGTATGGCTACACCTTC	CASRTGTGGYGYTF
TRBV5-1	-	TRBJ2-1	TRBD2	TGCGCCAGCAGCTTGGGGTTGAGAGCGGGGGACAATGAGCAGTTCTTC	CASSLGLRAGDNEQFF
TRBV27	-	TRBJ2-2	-	TGTGCCAGCAGTCTCCGACAGTCGAACACCGGGGAGCTGTTTTTT	CASSLRQSNTGELFF
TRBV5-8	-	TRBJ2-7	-	TGTGCCAGCAGCCCAAGCGTAGAACGGTTTCACTCCTACGAGCAGTACTTC	CASSPSVERFHSYEQYF
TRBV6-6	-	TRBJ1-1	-	TGTGCCTCCCAAGCGGGCACTGAAGCTTTCTTT	CASQAGTEAFF
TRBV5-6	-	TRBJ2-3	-	TGTGCCAGCAGTAGAGCGGGACAGGCCACAGATACGCAGTATTTT	CASSRAGQATDTQYF
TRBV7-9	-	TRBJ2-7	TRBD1	TGTGCCAGCAGCCGCCCGGCGGGACAGGGTCTCTACGAGCAGTACTTC	CASSRPAGQGLYEQYF
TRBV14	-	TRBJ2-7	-	TGTGCCAGCAGCCCACATTTATCGGGTACCCACGAGCAGTACTTC	CASSPHLSGTHEQYF
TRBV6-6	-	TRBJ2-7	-	TGTGCCAGCAGTTACTCGACCAGCGGGCTGTCCTACGAGCAGTACTTC	CASSYSTSGLSYEQYF
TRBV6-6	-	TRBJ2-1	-	TGTGCCAGCAGTTACCCCCCCACGCGGTACAATGAGCAGTTCTTC	CASSYPPTRYNEQFF
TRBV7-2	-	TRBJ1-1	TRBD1	TGTGCCAGCAGCTTACCTCGGACAGGGCCCGCTGAAGCTTTCTTT	CASSLPRTGPAEAFF
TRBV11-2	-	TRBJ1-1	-	TGTGCCAGCAGCAATACTAAAGGCGGGGTTACTGAAGCTTTCTTT	CASSNTKGGVTEAFF